This paragraph reports one T cell receptor (beta chain). Unique molecular identifiers (one per individual cDNA molecule) were attached. Each CDR3 protein is one row after TCRdb ran MiXCR on the 5' RACE reads. The sample shows about 80,000 distinct CDR3 sequences, about 12% of them seen only once. The CDR3 spans 14 residues. In germline, CDR1 is LGHNA, CDR2 YNFKEQ. With V trimmed by 4 bases and J by 10 bases, 5 bases remained unmatched. This sample was included in a study of early T cells in non-severe SARS-CoV-2 infection. The starting material was whole blood, obtained at baseline. The TCR originated in an adult who was a healthcare worker with PCR-confirmed SARS-CoV-2 infection or an uninfected control (not recorded which). The donor label of this sample is uncertain. The chain has TRBV4-2 and TRBJ2-4; 12 bases are a match to TRBD2. As DNA, the CDR3 is TGTGCCAGCAGCCGGACTAGCGGGGATTGGATTCAGTACTTC. Translated: CASSRTSGDWIQYF.